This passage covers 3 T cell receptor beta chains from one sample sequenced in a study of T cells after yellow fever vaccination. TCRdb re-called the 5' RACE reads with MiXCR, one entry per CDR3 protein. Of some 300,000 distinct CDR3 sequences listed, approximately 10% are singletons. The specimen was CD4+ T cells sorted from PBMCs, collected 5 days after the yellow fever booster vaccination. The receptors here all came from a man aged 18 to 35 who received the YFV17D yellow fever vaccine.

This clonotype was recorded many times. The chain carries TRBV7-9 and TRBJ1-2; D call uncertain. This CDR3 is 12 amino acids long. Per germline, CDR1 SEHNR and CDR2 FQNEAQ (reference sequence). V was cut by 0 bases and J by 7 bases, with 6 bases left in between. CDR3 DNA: TGTGCCAGCAGCTTAGCAGGATTTGGCTACACCTTC. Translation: CASSLAGFGYTF.

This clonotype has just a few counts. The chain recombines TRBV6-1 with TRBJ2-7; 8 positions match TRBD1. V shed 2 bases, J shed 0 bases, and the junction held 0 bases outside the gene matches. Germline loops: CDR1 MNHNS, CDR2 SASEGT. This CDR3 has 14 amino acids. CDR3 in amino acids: CASSEQGASYEQYV. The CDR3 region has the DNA TGTGCCAGCAGTGAACAGGGGGCCTCCTACGAGCAGTACGTC.

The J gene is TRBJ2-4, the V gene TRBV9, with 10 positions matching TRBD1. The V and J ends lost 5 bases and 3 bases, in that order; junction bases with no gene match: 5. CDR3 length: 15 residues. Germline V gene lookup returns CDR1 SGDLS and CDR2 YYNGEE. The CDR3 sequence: CASSAGTGVKNIQYF. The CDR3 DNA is TGTGCCAGCAGTGCCGGGACAGGGGTCAAAAACATTCAGTACTTC.